The T cell receptor (beta chain) under discussion was sequenced for a study of T cell responses to AZD1222 COVID-19 vaccine. The protocol was immunoSEQ multiplex PCR, while the TCRdb copy is restricted to in-frame clones and leaves out a portion. The table lists over 150,000 clones, about 91% of them singletons, with roughly 0.49% in the top ten. CDR1 is LNHDA and CDR2 is SQIVND in the germline V gene (reference sequence). V trimming: 7 bases; J trimming: 9 bases; junction bases outside the gene matches: 13. The CDR3 contains 15 residues. The V call is TRBV19, the J call TRBJ1-5; 9 positions agree with TRBD1. The source was peripheral blood, collected on day 0 of AZD1222 vaccination. The source of this sequence is an adult in good health. The CDR3 bases are TGTGCCAGTACCAAAGCCGGGACAGGGAGGGGGCCCCAGCATTTT. Its protein product is CASTKAGTGRGPQHF. The entire variable domain, with the rest obtained from reference TRBV19 and TRBJ1-5, is as follows: DGGITQSPKYLFRKEGQNVTLSCEQNLNHDAMYWYRQDPGQGLRLIYYSQIVNDFQKGDIAEGYSVSREKKESFPLTVTSAQKNPTAFYLCASTKAGTGRGPQHFGDGTRLSIL.